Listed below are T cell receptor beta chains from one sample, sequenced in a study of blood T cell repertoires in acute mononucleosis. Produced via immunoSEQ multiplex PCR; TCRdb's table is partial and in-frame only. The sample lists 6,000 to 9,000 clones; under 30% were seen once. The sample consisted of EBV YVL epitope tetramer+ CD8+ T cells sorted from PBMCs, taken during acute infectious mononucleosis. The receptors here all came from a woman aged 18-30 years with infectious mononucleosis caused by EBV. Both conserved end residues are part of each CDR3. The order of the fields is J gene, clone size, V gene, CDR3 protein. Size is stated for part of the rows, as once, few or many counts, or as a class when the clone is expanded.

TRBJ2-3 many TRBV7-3 CASSLAHLPDTQYF
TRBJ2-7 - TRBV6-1 CASSLDGTANEQYF
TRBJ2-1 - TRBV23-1 CASSQVGEDEQFF
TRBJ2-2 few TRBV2 CASSAGRVSPGELFF
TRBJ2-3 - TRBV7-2 CASSSSQGDTQYF
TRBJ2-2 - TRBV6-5 CASRPLLGTGELFF
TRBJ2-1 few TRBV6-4 CASSYRVYNEQFF
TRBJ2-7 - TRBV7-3 CASSPTGSYEQYF
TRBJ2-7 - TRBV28 CASRRTSGSHEQYF
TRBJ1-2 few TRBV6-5 CASRQLTGSGGYTF
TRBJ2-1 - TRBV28 CASRPSGGGIEQFF
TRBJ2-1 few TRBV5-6 CASLALQNEQFF
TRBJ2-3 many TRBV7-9 CASSPGTHTDTQYF
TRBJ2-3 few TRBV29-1 CSVVGLENFDTQYF
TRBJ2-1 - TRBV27 CAISEGTLSSYNEQFF
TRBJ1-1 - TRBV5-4 CASSLAGSNEAFF
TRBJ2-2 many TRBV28 CASSPLTGELFF
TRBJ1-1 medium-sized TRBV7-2 CASSLILLGDTEAFF
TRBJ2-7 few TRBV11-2 CASSLAWVAGGNEQYF
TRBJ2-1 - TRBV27 CASSDPTRGRRNNEQFF
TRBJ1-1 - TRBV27 CASSIGLNTEAFF
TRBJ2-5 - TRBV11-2 CASMRELAGVETQYF
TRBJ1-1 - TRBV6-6 CAISEEDRNTEAFF
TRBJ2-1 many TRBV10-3 CASSLDTTSSYNEQFF
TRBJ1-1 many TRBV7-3 CASSPIMVGDTEAFF
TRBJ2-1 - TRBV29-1 CSVGQGEDNEQFF
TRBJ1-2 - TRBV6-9 CASSDTGLNYGYTF
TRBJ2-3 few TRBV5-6 CASSLLGAASTDTQYF
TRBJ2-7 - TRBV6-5 CASSAIDSRHHEQYF
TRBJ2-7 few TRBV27 CASTRQGAYEQYF
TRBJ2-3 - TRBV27 CASSPSLSDYYYFTDTQYF
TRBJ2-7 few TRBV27 CASSSLASGSREQYF
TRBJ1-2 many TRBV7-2 CASSLDLGQGDYGYTF
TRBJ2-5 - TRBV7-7 CASSLAPGTGKETTYF
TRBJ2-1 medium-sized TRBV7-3 CASSLDPTGYNEQFF
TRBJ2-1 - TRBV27 CASSPGQGIYNEQFF
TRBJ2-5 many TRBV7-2 CASSLYQETQYF
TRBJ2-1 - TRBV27 CASSLAAGLAPHPDEQFF
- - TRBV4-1 CASSPGTGEGNEQYF
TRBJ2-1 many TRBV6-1 CASSDFLTSGYNEQFF
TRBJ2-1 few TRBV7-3 CASSVRNRVGNPYNEQFF
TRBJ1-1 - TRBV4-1 CVSSQGQGLLSLDGAFF
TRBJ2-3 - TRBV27 CASSLTSGSGDTQYF
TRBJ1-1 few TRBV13 CASSSLLEMNTEAFF
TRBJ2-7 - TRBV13 CASSPGTGEGYEQYF
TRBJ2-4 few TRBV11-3 CASSLSGQGWENIQYF
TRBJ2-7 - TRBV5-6 CASSEWSVYEQYF
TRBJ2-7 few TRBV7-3 CASSQDPAYEQYF
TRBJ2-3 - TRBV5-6 CASSLLGQGDTQYF
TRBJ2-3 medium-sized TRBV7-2 CASSPLGLGDTQYF
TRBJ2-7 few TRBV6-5 CASSPSGKGLYEQYF
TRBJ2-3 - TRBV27 CASSLLAGDTQYF
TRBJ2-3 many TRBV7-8 CASSSPSGTQYF